This T cell receptor beta chain was sequenced for a study of blood T cell repertoires in COVID-19. Study at large: The United States, Italy and Spain were the sources of the acute and convalescent COVID-19 samples. Sample material is recorded as cDNA or gDNA derived from T cells, B-cell-depleted T cells, or PBMCs.

Profiling relied on immunoSEQ multiplex PCR, and the TCRdb table lists in-frame clones only, not all of them. The data contain roughly 310,000 clones, around nine tenths of them singletons. Material: peripheral blood. This TCR was sampled from a woman aged 50 to 65 with active or convalescent COVID-19.

CDR3 amino acids: CATVSTDTQYF. DNA of the CDR3: TGTGCCACCGTTAGCACAGATACGCAGTATTTT. The V and J genes are TRBV6-5 and TRBJ2-3; D is ambiguous. Per the germline V gene, CDR1 is MNHEY and CDR2 is SVGAGI. Trimming removed 10 bases at V and 0 bases at J, with 5 bases between. The CDR3 has 11 residues.